The rows below give T cell receptor beta chains drawn from one sample of a study of blood T cells in healthy people across ages. Each CDR3 protein gets one entry after TCRdb re-called the 5' RACE reads with MiXCR. The sample consists of about 510,000 distinct CDR3 sequences, roughly a quarter of them appearing once. These records were also assigned to another study, of T cells of mothers and their children.

The sequenced sample was blood. The origin of the receptors is a boy between 2 and 15 years old in good health. Each CDR3 is given with its conserved first and last residue. Fields, in order: clone size, J gene, D gene, V gene, CDR3 protein, CDR3 DNA. D genes are given only for firm matches. Size values are once, few and many counts, or a class for expanded clones, and some rows have none.

size: once; J: TRBJ1-1; D: NA; V: TRBV12-3/TRBV12-4; CDR3: CASRDVGGGTEAFF; DNA: TGTGCCAGCAGAGACGTGGGTGGGGGCACTGAAGCTTTCTTT
size: few; J: TRBJ2-2; D: NA; V: TRBV2; CDR3: CASGGRASTGELFF; DNA: TGTGCCAGCGGAGGCCGGGCTTCCACCGGGGAGCTGTTTTTT
size: NA; J: TRBJ2-1; D: TRBD1; V: TRBV6-1; CDR3: CASRELRYRTGGSNEQFF; DNA: TGTGCCAGCAGGGAACTCCGATACAGGACAGGGGGATCCAATGAGCAGTTCTTC
size: few; J: TRBJ1-4; D: NA; V: TRBV20-1; CDR3: CSAPVGEKLFF; DNA: TGCAGTGCCCCCGTCGGTGAAAAACTGTTTTTT
size: NA; J: TRBJ1-3; D: NA; V: TRBV3-1; CDR3: CASSQEDPGSTIYF; DNA: TGTGCCAGCAGCCAAGAGGACCCGGGTTCCACCATATATTTT
size: few; J: TRBJ2-6; D: NA; V: TRBV5-5; CDR3: CASRDEESGANVLTF; DNA: TGTGCCAGCAGAGACGAGGAGTCTGGGGCCAACGTCCTGACTTTC
size: NA; J: TRBJ2-1; D: TRBD1; V: TRBV7-9; CDR3: CASSSSGTGAGNEQFF; DNA: TGTGCCAGCAGCTCCTCCGGGACAGGGGCCGGCAATGAGCAGTTCTTC
size: NA; J: TRBJ2-5; D: NA; V: TRBV10-1; CDR3: CASSDPLAVETQYF; DNA: TGCGCCAGCAGTGACCCACTAGCAGTGGAGACCCAGTACTTC
size: NA; J: TRBJ1-5; D: NA; V: TRBV19; CDR3: CASQGSGNQPQHF; DNA: TGTGCCAGTCAGGGATCTGGCAATCAGCCCCAGCATTTT
size: NA; J: TRBJ2-5; D: NA; V: TRBV20-1; CDR3: CSARDQGTMETQYF; DNA: TGCAGTGCTAGAGATCAGGGTACGATGGAGACCCAGTACTTC
size: NA; J: TRBJ2-1; D: TRBD1; V: TRBV12-3/TRBV12-4; CDR3: CASTSGTGNEQFF; DNA: TGTGCCAGCACTTCCGGGACAGGGAATGAGCAGTTCTTC
size: NA; J: TRBJ1-3; D: TRBD1; V: TRBV7-9; CDR3: CASSLRDRGNTIYF; DNA: TGTGCCAGCAGCTTAAGGGACAGAGGAAACACCATATATTTT
size: NA; J: TRBJ1-2; D: TRBD1; V: TRBV5-4; CDR3: CASRTGTGFGYTF; DNA: TGTGCCAGCAGAACCGGGACAGGGTTTGGCTACACCTTC
size: few; J: TRBJ2-7; D: NA; V: TRBV27; CDR3: CASSFGAGGTYEQYF; DNA: TGTGCCAGCAGTTTCGGTGCAGGGGGGACCTACGAGCAGTACTTC
size: few; J: TRBJ2-5; D: TRBD2; V: TRBV24-1; CDR3: CATRSPRGVYQETQYF; DNA: TGTGCCACCAGATCCCCACGGGGGGTGTACCAAGAGACCCAGTACTTC
size: NA; J: TRBJ2-7; D: NA; V: TRBV20-1; CDR3: CSARGQLSIYEQYF; DNA: TGCAGTGCTAGGGGACAACTAAGTATCTACGAGCAGTACTTC
size: NA; J: TRBJ1-6; D: TRBD1; V: TRBV30; CDR3: CAWNTGTENSPLHF; DNA: TGTGCCTGGAATACCGGGACAGAAAATTCACCCCTCCACTTT
size: few; J: TRBJ2-5; D: NA; V: TRBV7-9; CDR3: CASSSGDAGTQETQYF; DNA: TGTGCCAGCAGCAGTGGGGACGCCGGGACCCAAGAGACCCAGTACTTC
size: few; J: TRBJ2-5; D: TRBD1; V: TRBV15; CDR3: CATSTLTGAKETQYF; DNA: TGTGCCACCAGCACCCTGACAGGGGCGAAAGAGACCCAGTACTTC
size: NA; J: TRBJ2-5; D: TRBD2; V: TRBV4-3; CDR3: CASSHSGSVYETQYF; DNA: TGCGCCAGCAGCCATAGCGGGAGTGTCTATGAGACCCAGTACTTC
size: few; J: TRBJ2-6; D: TRBD1; V: TRBV5-4; CDR3: CASAYQGGLGANVLTF; DNA: TGTGCCAGCGCCTACCAAGGGGGCTTAGGGGCCAACGTCCTGACTTTC
size: NA; J: TRBJ2-1; D: TRBD2; V: TRBV11-2; CDR3: CASSLGGTSGYTEQFF; DNA: TGTGCCAGCAGCTTAGGTGGGACTAGCGGTTACACTGAGCAGTTCTTC
size: NA; J: TRBJ1-1; D: NA; V: TRBV6-5; CDR3: CASRPGTQNTEAFF; DNA: TGTGCCAGCAGGCCGGGGACGCAGAACACTGAAGCTTTCTTT
size: NA; J: TRBJ1-2; D: NA; V: TRBV24-1; CDR3: CATSDSTTDYGYTF; DNA: TGTGCCACCAGTGATTCGACGACAGATTATGGCTACACCTTC
size: few; J: TRBJ2-1; D: NA; V: TRBV7-9; CDR3: CASSLHARLNNEQFF; DNA: TGTGCCAGCAGCTTGCACGCGCGCTTAAACAATGAGCAGTTCTTC
size: NA; J: TRBJ1-1; D: NA; V: TRBV7-8; CDR3: CASSLVLGSGAFF; DNA: TGTGCCAGCAGCTTAGTTCTGGGTTCTGGAGCTTTCTTT
size: NA; J: TRBJ2-6; D: NA; V: TRBV15; CDR3: CATSRGGEANVLTF; DNA: TGTGCCACCTCTAGGGGGGGTGAGGCCAACGTCCTGACTTTC
size: NA; J: TRBJ2-7; D: NA; V: TRBV30; CDR3: CAWRRTENYEQYF; DNA: TGTGCCTGGAGACGGACAGAAAACTACGAGCAGTACTTC
size: once; J: TRBJ2-2; D: NA; V: TRBV9; CDR3: CASSPSRGGEPKAGELFF; DNA: TGTGCCAGCAGCCCAAGCCGTGGAGGAGAACCGAAGGCCGGGGAGCTGTTTTTT
size: NA; J: TRBJ2-1; D: NA; V: TRBV19; CDR3: CASMGRYYNEQFF; DNA: TGTGCCAGTATGGGGAGGTACTACAATGAGCAGTTCTTC
size: NA; J: TRBJ2-7; D: NA; V: TRBV27; CDR3: CASSLRPGTYEQYF; DNA: TGTGCCAGCAGTTTACGACCGGGGACCTACGAGCAGTACTTC
size: NA; J: TRBJ2-1; D: NA; V: TRBV30; CDR3: CAWSVLGRAYNEQFF; DNA: TGTGCCTGGAGTGTACTTGGCAGGGCTTACAATGAGCAGTTCTTC
size: few; J: TRBJ2-2; D: NA; V: TRBV27; CDR3: CASSLIGQSPGEPFF; DNA: TGTGCCAGCAGTCTAATTGGGCAAAGTCCCGGGGAGCCGTTTTTT
size: NA; J: TRBJ2-3; D: NA; V: TRBV27; CDR3: CASSLSAVRTDTQYF; DNA: TGTGCCAGCAGTTTATCGGCAGTGAGGACAGATACGCAGTATTTT
size: NA; J: TRBJ2-2; D: NA; V: TRBV7-8; CDR3: CASSLDPVNTGELFF; DNA: TGTGCCAGCAGCTTAGATCCCGTGAACACCGGGGAGCTGTTTTTT
size: few; J: TRBJ2-7; D: TRBD1; V: TRBV29-1; CDR3: CSATGGVSYEQYF; DNA: TGCAGCGCCACAGGGGGCGTTTCCTACGAGCAGTACTTC
size: few; J: TRBJ1-6; D: NA; V: TRBV7-2; CDR3: CASSLTGSYNSPLHF; DNA: TGTGCCAGCAGCTTGACTGGCTCCTATAATTCACCCCTCCACTTT
size: few; J: TRBJ2-1; D: NA; V: TRBV20-1; CDR3: CSAREAGSSYNEQFF; DNA: TGCAGTGCTAGAGAGGCGGGAAGCTCCTACAATGAGCAGTTCTTC
size: NA; J: TRBJ1-1; D: NA; V: TRBV7-3; CDR3: CASSIQGGGSTEAFF; DNA: TGTGCCAGCAGCATACAGGGTGGGGGGAGCACTGAAGCTTTCTTT
size: once; J: TRBJ2-2; D: TRBD1; V: TRBV7-8; CDR3: CASGTGWSTGELFF; DNA: TGTGCCAGCGGGACAGGGTGGAGCACCGGGGAGCTGTTTTTT